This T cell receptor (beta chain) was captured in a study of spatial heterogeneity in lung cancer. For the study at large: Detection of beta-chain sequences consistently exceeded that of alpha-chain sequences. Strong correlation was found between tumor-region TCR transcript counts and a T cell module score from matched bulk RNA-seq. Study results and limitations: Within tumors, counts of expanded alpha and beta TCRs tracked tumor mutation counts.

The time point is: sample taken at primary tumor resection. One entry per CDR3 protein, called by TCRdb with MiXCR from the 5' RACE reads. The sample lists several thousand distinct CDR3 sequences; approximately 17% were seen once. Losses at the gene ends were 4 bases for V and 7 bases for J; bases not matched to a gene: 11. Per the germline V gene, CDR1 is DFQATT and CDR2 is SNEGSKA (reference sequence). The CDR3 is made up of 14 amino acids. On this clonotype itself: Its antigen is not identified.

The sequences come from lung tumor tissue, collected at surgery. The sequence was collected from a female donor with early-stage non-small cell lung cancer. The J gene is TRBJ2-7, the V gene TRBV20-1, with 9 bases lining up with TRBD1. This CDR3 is CSANSGTGIGEQYF. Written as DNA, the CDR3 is TGCAGTGCTAACTCCGGGACAGGGATTGGTGAGCAGTACTTC.